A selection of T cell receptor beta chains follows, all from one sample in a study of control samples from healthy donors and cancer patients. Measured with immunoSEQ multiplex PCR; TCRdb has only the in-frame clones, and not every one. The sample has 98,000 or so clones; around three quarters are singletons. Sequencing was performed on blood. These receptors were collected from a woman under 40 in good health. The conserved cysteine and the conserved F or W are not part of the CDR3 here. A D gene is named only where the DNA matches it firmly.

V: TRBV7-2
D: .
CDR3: ASRVGGGTEAF

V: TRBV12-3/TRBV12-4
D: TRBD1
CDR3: ASSRQGDDAF

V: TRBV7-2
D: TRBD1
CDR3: ASSWGTAVTEQY

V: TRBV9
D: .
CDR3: ASSVGPGGSTDTQY

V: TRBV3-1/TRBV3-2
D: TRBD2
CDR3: ASSHPSGGVETQY

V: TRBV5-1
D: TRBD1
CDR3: ASSPDRGSTGELF

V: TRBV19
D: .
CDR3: ASSIRGEWNTEAF

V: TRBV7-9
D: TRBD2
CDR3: ASSVLAGGKETQY

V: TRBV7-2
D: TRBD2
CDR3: ASSTTWTSGGAITDTQY

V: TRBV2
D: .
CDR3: ASSENGPQH

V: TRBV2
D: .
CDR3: ASSEREDGYT

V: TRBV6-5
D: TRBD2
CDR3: ASSLAWDYSYEQY

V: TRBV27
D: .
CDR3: ASSRSGTEQF